This T cell receptor (beta chain) was documented in a study of STAT5B mutations in CD4+ large granular lymphocyte leukemia. CDR3 size: 15 residues. Looked up from germline, CDR1 is SGHTA and CDR2 is FQGNSA. Trimming left V 5 bases short and J 5 bases short, with 18 bases between. TCRdb's copy holds only in-frame clones and misses some; the assay was immunoSEQ multiplex PCR. The sample includes about 8,400 clones, under 90% of them seen just once. The sequence was obtained from a woman in her 70s with CD4+ T-cell large granular lymphocyte leukemia. The rearrangement links TRBV7-2 to TRBJ1-1, with D perhaps TRBD1 (5 bases). Sequenced: PBMCs. CDR3 bases: TGTGCCAGCAGCCCCTATGTTCCAGGGAGTACTGAAGCTTTCTTT. It codes for CASSPYVPGSTEAFF.